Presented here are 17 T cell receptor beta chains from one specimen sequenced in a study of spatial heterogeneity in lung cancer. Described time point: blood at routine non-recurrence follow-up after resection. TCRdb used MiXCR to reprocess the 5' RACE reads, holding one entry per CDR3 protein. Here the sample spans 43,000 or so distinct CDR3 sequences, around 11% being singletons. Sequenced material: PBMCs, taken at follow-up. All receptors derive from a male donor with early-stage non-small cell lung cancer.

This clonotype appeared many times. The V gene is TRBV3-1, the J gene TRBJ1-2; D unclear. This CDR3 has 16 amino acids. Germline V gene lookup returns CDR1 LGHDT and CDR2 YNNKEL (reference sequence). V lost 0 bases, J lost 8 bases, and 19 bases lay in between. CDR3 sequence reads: CASSQDRGTRRRGYTF. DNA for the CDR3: TGTGCCAGCAGCCAAGATAGAGGCACACGCCGGCGGGGCTACACCTTC.

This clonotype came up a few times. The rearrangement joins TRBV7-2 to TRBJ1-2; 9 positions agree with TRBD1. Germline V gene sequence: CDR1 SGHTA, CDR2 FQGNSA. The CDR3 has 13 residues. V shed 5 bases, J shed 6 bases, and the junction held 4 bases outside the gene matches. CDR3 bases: TGTGCCAGCAGCCCCACAGGGGGCCATGGCTACACCTTC. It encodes CASSPTGGHGYTF.

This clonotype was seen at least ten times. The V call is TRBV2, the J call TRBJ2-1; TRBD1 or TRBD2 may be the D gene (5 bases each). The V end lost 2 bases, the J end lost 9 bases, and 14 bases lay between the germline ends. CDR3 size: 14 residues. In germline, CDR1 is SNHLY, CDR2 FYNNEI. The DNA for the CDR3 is TGTGCCAGCAGTGAACTCTCAAGGGACCTTGAGCAGTTCTTC. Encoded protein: CASSELSRDLEQFF.

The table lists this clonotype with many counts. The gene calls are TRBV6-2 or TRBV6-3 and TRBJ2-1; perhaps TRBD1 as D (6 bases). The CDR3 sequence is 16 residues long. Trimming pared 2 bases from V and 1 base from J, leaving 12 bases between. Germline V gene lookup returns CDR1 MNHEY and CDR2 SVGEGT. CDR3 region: CASSYGAGASYNEQFF. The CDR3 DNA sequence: TGTGCCAGCAGTTACGGGGCAGGGGCATCCTACAATGAGCAGTTCTTC.

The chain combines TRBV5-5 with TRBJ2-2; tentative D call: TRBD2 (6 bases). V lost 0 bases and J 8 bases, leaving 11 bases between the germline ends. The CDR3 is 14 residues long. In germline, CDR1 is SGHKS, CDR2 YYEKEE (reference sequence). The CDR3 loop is CASSLDPGAGELFF. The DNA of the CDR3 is TGTGCCAGCAGCTTGGATCCGGGAGCTGGGGAGCTGTTTTTT.

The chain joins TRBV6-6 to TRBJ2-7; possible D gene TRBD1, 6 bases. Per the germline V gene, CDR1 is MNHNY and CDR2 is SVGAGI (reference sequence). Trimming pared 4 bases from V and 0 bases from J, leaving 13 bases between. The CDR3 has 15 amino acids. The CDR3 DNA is TGTGCCAGCAGTTCTGGACAGTCCAGCTCCTACGAGCAGTACTTC. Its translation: CASSSGQSSSYEQYF.

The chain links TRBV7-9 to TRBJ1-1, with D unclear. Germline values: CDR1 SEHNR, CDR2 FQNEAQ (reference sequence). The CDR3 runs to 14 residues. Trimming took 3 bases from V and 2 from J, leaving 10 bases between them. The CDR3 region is CASSFAGINTEAFF. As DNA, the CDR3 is TGTGCCAGCAGCTTTGCCGGAATAAACACTGAAGCTTTCTTT. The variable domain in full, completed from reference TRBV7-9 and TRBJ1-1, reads DTGVSQNPRHKITKRGQNVTFRCDPISEHNRLYWYRQTLGQGPEFLTYFQNEAQLEKSRLLSDRFSAERPKGSFSTLEIQRTEQGDSAMYLCASSFAGINTEAFFGQGTRLTVV.

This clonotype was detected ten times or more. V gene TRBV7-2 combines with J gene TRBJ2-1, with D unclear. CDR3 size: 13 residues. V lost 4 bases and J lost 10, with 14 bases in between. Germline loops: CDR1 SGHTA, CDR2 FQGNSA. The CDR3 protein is CASSSPRIREQFF. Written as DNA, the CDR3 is TGTGCCAGCAGCTCCCCCCGGATCCGCGAGCAGTTCTTC.

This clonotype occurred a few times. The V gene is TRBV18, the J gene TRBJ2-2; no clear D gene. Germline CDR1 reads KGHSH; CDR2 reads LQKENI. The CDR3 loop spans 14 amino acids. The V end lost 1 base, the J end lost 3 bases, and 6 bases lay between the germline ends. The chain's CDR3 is CASSPRTDTGELFF. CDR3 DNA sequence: TGTGCCAGCTCACCACGGACGGACACCGGGGAGCTGTTTTTT.

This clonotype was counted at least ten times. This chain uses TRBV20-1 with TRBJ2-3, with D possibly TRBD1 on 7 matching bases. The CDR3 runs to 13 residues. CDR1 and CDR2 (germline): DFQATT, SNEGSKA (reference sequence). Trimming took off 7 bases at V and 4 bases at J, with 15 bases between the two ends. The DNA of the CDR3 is TGCAGTGTGCAGGGGGGCAGTGCAGATACGCAGTATTTT. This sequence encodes CSVQGGSADTQYF.

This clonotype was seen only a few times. CDR3 protein: CASSTRSGTACSFYTEAFF. In DNA form, the CDR3 reads TGTGCCAGCAGCACCCGATCCGGGACCGCCTGTTCTTTCTACACTGAAGCTTTCTTT. The chain recombines TRBV21-1 with TRBJ1-1; the table's D call TRBD1 went unverified against the DNA. TRBV21-1 is a known pseudogene. This CDR3 region has 19 residues.

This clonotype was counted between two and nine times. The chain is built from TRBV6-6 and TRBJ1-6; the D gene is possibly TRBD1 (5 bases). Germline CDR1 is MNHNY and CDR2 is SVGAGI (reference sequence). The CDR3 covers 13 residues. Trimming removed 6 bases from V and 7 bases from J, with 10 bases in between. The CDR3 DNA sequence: TGTGCCAGCAGCTGGGACGGAAATTCACCCCTCCACTTT. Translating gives CASSWDGNSPLHF.

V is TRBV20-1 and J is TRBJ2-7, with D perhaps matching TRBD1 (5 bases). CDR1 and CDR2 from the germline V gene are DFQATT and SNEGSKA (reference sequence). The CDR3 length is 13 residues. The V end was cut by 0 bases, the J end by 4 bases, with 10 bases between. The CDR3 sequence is CSARDYQGYEQYF. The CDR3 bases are TGCAGTGCTAGAGATTACCAGGGTTACGAGCAGTACTTC.

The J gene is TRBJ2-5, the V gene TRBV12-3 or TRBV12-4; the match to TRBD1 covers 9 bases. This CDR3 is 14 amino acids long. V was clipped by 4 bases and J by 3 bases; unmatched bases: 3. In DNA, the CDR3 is TGTGCCAGCAGTTCAACAGGGGGCGAAGAGACCCAGTACTTC. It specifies CASSSTGGEETQYF.

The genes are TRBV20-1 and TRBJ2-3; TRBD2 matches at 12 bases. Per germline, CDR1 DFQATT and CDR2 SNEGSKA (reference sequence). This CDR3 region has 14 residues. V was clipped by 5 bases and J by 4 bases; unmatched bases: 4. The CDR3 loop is CSAFTSGGSDTQYF. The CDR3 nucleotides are TGCAGTGCTTTTACTAGCGGGGGGTCAGATACGCAGTATTTT.

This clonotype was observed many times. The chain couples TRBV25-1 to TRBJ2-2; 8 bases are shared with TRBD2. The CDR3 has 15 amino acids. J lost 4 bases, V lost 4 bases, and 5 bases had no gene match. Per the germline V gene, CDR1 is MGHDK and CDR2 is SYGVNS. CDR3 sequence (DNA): TGTGCCAGCAGTGGGCGGGAGGCCGGCACCGGGGAGCTGTTTTTT. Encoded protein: CASSGREAGTGELFF.

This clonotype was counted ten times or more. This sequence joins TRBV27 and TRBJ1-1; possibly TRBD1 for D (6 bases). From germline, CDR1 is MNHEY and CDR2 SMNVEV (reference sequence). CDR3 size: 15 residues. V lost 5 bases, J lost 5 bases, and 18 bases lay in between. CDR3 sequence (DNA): TGTGCCAGCAGTACGACAGGCAGGGCGCGGACTGAAGCTTTCTTT. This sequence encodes CASSTTGRARTEAFF.